The next 24 T cell receptor beta chains were all read from a single sample in a study of T cells in localized non-small cell lung cancer. The assay was immunoSEQ multiplex PCR, and TCRdb's table has in-frame clones only and misses some. The data show about 40,000 clones, 91% seen once. The sequencing used PBMCs, collected before any cancer treatment. The receptors were gathered from a woman aged 40 to 75 with stage II lung adenocarcinoma.

The CDR3: CATSGGQGGSYEQYF. The CDR3 bases are TGTGCCACCAGCGGAGGACAGGGAGGCTCCTACGAGCAGTACTTC. The V gene is TRBV15, the J gene TRBJ2-7; 8 bases align to TRBD1. J was trimmed by 0 bases and V by 5 bases; bases with no gene match: 6. CDR1 is LNHNV and CDR2 is YYDKDF in the germline V gene (reference sequence). This CDR3 has 15 amino acids.

The chain recombines TRBV19 with TRBJ2-5, with no clear D. CDR1 and CDR2 from the germline V gene are LNHDA and SQIVND (reference sequence). V was trimmed by 8 bases and J by 2 bases, leaving 18 bases between them. The CDR3 extends over 15 amino acids. The CDR3 loop is CASRLGPSLQETQYF. The CDR3 DNA follows: TGTGCCAGTCGACTCGGGCCCTCTCTACAAGAGACCCAGTACTTC.

The sample holds one count of this clone. The chain has TRBV18 and TRBJ1-5; 7 nucleotides match TRBD1. This CDR3 is 15 amino acids long. V dropped 6 bases and J dropped 0; count of bases not matched to a gene: 5. Germline V gene lookup returns CDR1 KGHSH and CDR2 LQKENI. The CDR3 coding sequence is TGTGCCAGCTCCCCTGGGACAGTTAGCAATCAGCCCCAGCATTTT. Translated, it gives CASSPGTVSNQPQHF.

This rearrangement joins TRBV7-8 to TRBJ2-1, with no clear D. Germline assignment: CDR1 SGHVS and CDR2 FQNEAQ. Trimming removed 0 bases at V and 10 bases at J, with 16 bases between. This CDR3 is built from 15 residues. In DNA form, the CDR3 reads TGTGCCAGCAGCTTAGCGGGTGGGAACGATCGGGAGCAGTTCTTC. It yields the protein CASSLAGGNDREQFF.

This chain connects TRBV5-4 to TRBJ2-7, with a possible D match to TRBD1 (6 bases). The germline gives CDR1 SGHNT, CDR2 YYREEE (reference sequence). This CDR3 spans 13 amino acids. V dropped 3 bases and J dropped 5 bases, with 12 bases sitting between them. The CDR3: CASSYTGSHEQYF. The DNA for the CDR3 is TGTGCCAGCAGCTATACAGGGTCCCACGAGCAGTACTTC.

The V gene is TRBV2, the J gene TRBJ2-2; the D gene is possibly TRBD1 (6 bases). In germline, CDR1 is SNHLY, CDR2 FYNNEI. V lost 7 bases to trimming and J lost 1 base, with 10 bases between them. The CDR3 totals 14 residues. CDR3 DNA: TGTGCCAGCAAGGTGGGACAGAACACCGGGGAGCTGTTTTTT. Protein: CASKVGQNTGELFF.

V and J are TRBV5-6 and TRBJ1-2, with 7 bases fitting TRBD1. CDR1 SGHDT and CDR2 YYEEEE come from the germline V gene. V trimming: 4 bases; J trimming: 4 bases; junction bases outside the gene matches: 7. This CDR3 is built from 14 residues. CDR3 sequence: CASSPAGQPYGYTF. CDR3 DNA: TGTGCCAGCAGCCCGGCGGGACAGCCCTATGGCTACACCTTC. Full variable domain (outside the CDR3, taken from reference TRBV5-6 and TRBJ1-2): DAGVTQSPTHLIKTRGQQVTLRCSPKSGHDTVSWYQQALGQGPQFIFQYYEEEERQRGNFPDRFSGHQFPNYSSELNVNALLLGDSALYLCASSPAGQPYGYTFGSGTRLTVV.

In its sample, this clone was seen once. V gene TRBV5-5 combines with J gene TRBJ2-7; no firm D call. V gave up 0 bases and J gave up 5 bases, with 9 bases separating them. This CDR3 comprises 13 residues. Germline V lookup: CDR1 SGHKS, CDR2 YYEKEE (reference sequence). The CDR3: CASSLVIGDEQYF. The CDR3 region has the DNA TGTGCCAGCAGCTTGGTCATTGGGGACGAGCAGTACTTC.

The chain employs TRBV18 and TRBJ2-1; D may correspond to TRBD1 or TRBD2 (5 bases each). The V gene lost 3 bases and the J gene lost 6 bases, with 18 bases spanning the gap. The CDR3 loop spans 16 amino acids. CDR1 is KGHSH, CDR2 LQKENI, per germline. The CDR3 loop is CASSPPPSQGVNEQFF. The DNA for the CDR3 is TGTGCCAGCTCACCCCCCCCCTCGCAGGGAGTCAATGAGCAGTTCTTC.

The rearrangement joins TRBV5-1 to TRBJ2-2, with a possible D match to TRBD1 (7 bases). From germline, CDR1 is SGHRS and CDR2 YFSETQ. CDR3 length: 14 residues. The germline V and J ends were trimmed by 8 bases and 2 bases, with 13 bases remaining between them. CDR3 nucleotide sequence: TGCGCCAGTTGGAGGGGGCCAAACACCGGGGAGCTGTTTTTT. It codes for CASWRGPNTGELFF.

The gene calls are TRBV6-5 and TRBJ1-4; D not certain. The germline CDR1 and CDR2 sequences are MNHEY and SVGAGI. The CDR3 loop spans 15 amino acids. The V end was cut by 2 bases, the J end by 8 bases, with 15 bases between. Here the CDR3 reads CASSYGTPKGEKLFF. The CDR3 DNA reads as TGTGCCAGCAGTTACGGTACCCCAAAAGGCGAAAAACTGTTTTTT.

The chain has TRBV6-6 and TRBJ2-3, with TRBD2 matching 7 bases. Germline values: CDR1 MNHNY, CDR2 SVGAGI (reference sequence). The CDR3 sequence is 15 residues long. V was clipped by 0 bases and J by 5 bases; unmatched bases: 5. CDR3 region: CASSYSTGGRDTQYF. CDR3 sequence (DNA): TGTGCCAGCAGTTACTCGACGGGAGGTCGAGATACGCAGTATTTT.

The gene calls are TRBV18 and TRBJ1-2; no firm D call. V was cut by 0 bases and J by 4 bases, with 15 bases left in between. Germline loops: CDR1 KGHSH, CDR2 LQKENI. The CDR3 loop spans 16 amino acids. The CDR3 region is CASSPPGSLSLYGYTF. CDR3 nucleotides: TGTGCCAGCTCACCACCGGGCAGCCTTAGCCTCTATGGCTACACCTTC.

This sequence joins TRBV19 and TRBJ1-2, with D maybe TRBD1 (6 bases). CDR1 LNHDA and CDR2 SQIVND come from the germline V gene (reference sequence). CDR3 length: 12 amino acids. Trimming left V 10 bases short and J 4 bases short, with 13 bases between. The CDR3 region is CATSDSPYGYTF. DNA of the CDR3: TGTGCCACCTCGGACAGCCCCTATGGCTACACCTTC.

The V gene is TRBV6-5, the J gene TRBJ2-1; 10 positions match TRBD2. The length of the CDR3 is 15 residues. Trimming took 7 bases from V and 1 from J; bases not matched to a gene: 4. Germline V gene sequence: CDR1 MNHEY, CDR2 SVGAGI. The CDR3 DNA reads TGTGCCAGCACTGCTAGCGGGGGTTCCTACAATGAGCAGTTCTTC. This codes for CASTASGGSYNEQFF.

This clone was seen once. This chain joins TRBV11-3 and TRBJ2-1; tentatively, D is TRBD2 (5 bases). Germline V gene lookup returns CDR1 SGHNT and CDR2 YENEEA. V lost 1 base to trimming and J lost 5 bases, with 12 bases between them. CDR3 length equals 15 residues. The CDR3: CASSLVGGSHNEQFF. CDR3 DNA sequence: TGTGCCAGCAGCTTAGTCGGCGGGTCCCACAATGAGCAGTTCTTC.

V is TRBV14 and J is TRBJ2-3; TRBD2 might be the D (5 bases). This CDR3 spans 18 amino acids. Germline CDR1 reads SGHDN; CDR2 reads FVKESK. Trimming took 0 bases from V and 0 from J, leaving 16 bases between them. CDR3 loop: CASSQDWETYLSTDTQYF. Written as DNA, the CDR3 is TGTGCCAGCAGCCAAGATTGGGAGACCTACCTTAGCACAGATACGCAGTATTTT.

In the case of this clone: Other DNA sequences in the same sample also yield this CDR3. The chain links TRBV6-5 to TRBJ1-1; unclear D gene. CDR1 and CDR2 (germline): MNHEY, SVGAGI. Trimming took 2 bases from V and 5 from J, leaving 3 bases between them. The length of the CDR3 is 11 residues. CDR3 amino acids: CASSYGTEAFF. Here the CDR3 DNA reads TGTGCCAGCAGTTACGGGACTGAAGCTTTCTTT.

This chain joins TRBV18 and TRBJ2-5; D is possibly TRBD2 (6 bases). This CDR3 is built from 15 residues. The germline V gene has CDR1 KGHSH and CDR2 LQKENI. With 3 bases removed from V and 1 base from J, the gap between germline ends came to 12 bases. The CDR3 DNA is TGTGCCAGCTCACCCCTAGACGGGGGCCAAGAGACCCAGTACTTC. It translates to CASSPLDGGQETQYF.

The rearrangement links TRBV10-1 to TRBJ1-1; D perhaps matches TRBD1 (5 bases). There are 15 residues in the CDR3. Germline V lookup: CDR1 WNHNN, CDR2 SYGVQD (reference sequence). V was cut by 4 bases and J by 4 bases, with 16 bases left in between. The CDR3, as DNA: TGCGCCAGCAGTGCCCTTGGTGGGGGTGCCACTGAAGCTTTCTTT. Encoded protein: CASSALGGGATEAFF.

This clone occurred a few times. The chain has TRBV6-5 and TRBJ1-1; 9 bases agree with TRBD1. In germline, CDR1 is MNHEY, CDR2 SVGAGI. V gave up 5 bases and J gave up 4 bases; unmatched junction bases: 5. This CDR3 spans 14 amino acids. CDR3 coding DNA: TGTGCCAGCAGTCAGACAGGGGGTCGCACTGAAGCTTTCTTT. Encoded protein: CASSQTGGRTEAFF.

This clone was counted a single time. V and J are TRBV18 and TRBJ1-2, with TRBD1 as a possible D gene (6 bases). This CDR3 is 13 amino acids long. Looked up from germline, CDR1 is KGHSH and CDR2 is LQKENI. V lost 6 bases and J lost 4, with 12 bases in between. The CDR3 sequence: CASSPTGFYGYTF. The DNA of the CDR3 is TGTGCCAGCTCGCCTACAGGGTTCTATGGCTACACCTTC.

This chain uses TRBV5-1 with TRBJ1-3; TRBD1 is a possible D gene (5 bases). CDR1 and CDR2 (germline): SGHRS, YFSETQ. V gave up 0 bases and J gave up 4 bases, with 14 bases separating them. The CDR3 has 16 amino acids. The CDR3 DNA is TGCGCCAGCAGCTTGGCCGGGGGAGACTCCGGAAACACCATATATTTT. Translated, it gives CASSLAGGDSGNTIYF.

The V gene is TRBV6-1, the J gene TRBJ2-7; D unresolved. The V and J ends lost 3 bases and 0 bases respectively, with 3 bases between them. The CDR3 extends over 12 amino acids. Germline-derived CDR1 and CDR2 are MNHNS and SASEGT. Here the CDR3 reads CASSDSSYEQYF. In nucleotides, the CDR3 is TGTGCCAGCAGTGACAGCTCCTACGAGCAGTACTTC.